This T cell receptor beta chain was sequenced during a study of T cell responses to AZD1222 COVID-19 vaccine (dated by TCRdb to the early 2020s). Regarding the study in general: TCR sequencing covered about 230 trial participants: around 210 given two doses of AZD1222 and about 26 given two doses of MenACWY control vaccine. Trial participants were enrolled into age subgroups of 18-55, 56-69 and 70-plus years, which contained 148, 28 and 57 TCR-sequenced participants, respectively. Results the study describes overall, beyond this receptor: Participants were mostly white British, with more females than males. The authors suggested clonal diversity may have been underestimated. Conclusions about previously exposed vaccinees are limited because only six or seven AZD1222 recipients were SARS-CoV-2 seropositive at baseline. In the small 56-69-year group, the increase in depth fell short of significance, most likely because of low power. No day 14 peak-response samples were available, so repertoires were characterized only after the peak T cell response. CD4 TCRs associated with the vaccine covered the entire spike protein, and the dominant responses were in regions 160-218 and 743-854. Nearly half of unique spike-specific TCRs reportedly recognized epitopes outside regions mutated in the B.1.351 and B.1.1.7 variants. After two AZD1222 doses, both the breadth and the depth of spike-specific TCRs were significantly higher than at day 0 and than in MenACWY recipients.

The CDR3 regions of human TCRbeta chains were analyzed by immunosequencing. As for the original processing: TCRs in the repertoires were matched against a reference library of SARS-CoV-2-specific TCRs that had been generated with the MIRA antigen-specificity platform. Breadth was defined as the fraction of unique TCRs that were SARS-CoV-2-associated. Depth was defined as the fraction of total T cells that were SARS-CoV-2-associated. Using the MIRA data, each spike-specific TCR was assigned both to the spike region to which the TCR was reactive and to a CD4 or CD8 class. Log10-transformed breadth and depth values were compared by one-way ANOVA with Sidak's multiple comparisons tests. TCRdb re-hosts the immuneACCESS table, in-frame sequences only. Its copies lack some clones; in the studies checked, an unresolved V gene accounts for under half of them, and the cause for the rest is not known. The V and J calls and clone size come from that table; D and trimming were worked out from the DNA. The sample profile shows fewer than 150,000 clones; around 84% of them were found once. The top ten clonotypes cover around 17% of the sample.

This specimen's time point label, interpreted: about 28 days (+/-7) after the second vaccine dose. AZD1222 recipients with second doses at about 4 weeks or about 12 weeks were pooled, because spike-specific TCR depth and breadth did not differ between schedules. The vaccinee samples were drawn from two UK trials, COV001 and COV002, one of which was a single-blind randomized controlled phase 2/3 trial testing AZD1222 (ChAdOx1 nCoV-19) in healthy adults. Trial participant PBMC samples were collected at day 0 and day 28 after the second dose for TCRbeta chain sequencing. Regarding this clone: The target of this receptor is not known. No quality values exist for individual bases; no much larger clone is one base distant.

At the junction V is shortened by 0 bases and J by 1 base, with 9 bases in between. The germline V gene specifies SGHAT as CDR1 and FQNNGV as CDR2. Including the terminal cysteine and phenylalanine, the CDR3 comprises 16 residues. Only the CDR3 portion is preserved as DNA: 48 bases, with reading frame beginning at the first base. This TCR came from an adult who received the AZD1222 COVID-19 vaccine. The source was peripheral blood, collected 28 days after the second AZD1222 dose. Here the chain combines TRBV11-2 and TRBJ2-2, with TRBD2 tentatively as D gene (5 bases match). The CDR3 protein: CASSLDRAGNTGELFF. The DNA is as follows: TGTGCCAGCAGCTTAGATCGGGCGGGGAACACCGGGGAGCTGTTTTTT.